The 7 T cell receptor beta chains below were found in one sample sequenced in a study of T cell responses to AZD1222 COVID-19 vaccine. TCRdb's copy holds only in-frame clones and misses some; the assay was immunoSEQ multiplex PCR. This sample has approximately 110,000 clones, with about nine tenths found just once. Sequencing was performed on peripheral blood, taken on day 0 of AZD1222 vaccination. The receptors were sampled from an adult in good health.

V is TRBV9 and J is TRBJ1-2; no firm D call. The V gene's germline CDR1 is SGDLS and CDR2 YYNGEE. Trimming left V 5 bases short and J 4 bases short, with 12 bases between. The CDR3 length is 13 residues. The DNA for the CDR3 is TGTGCCAGCAGTCCGGACGGATCCTATGGCTACACCTTC. Its translation is CASSPDGSYGYTF.

The rearrangement joins TRBV2 to TRBJ2-7, with a weak D call TRBD2 (6 bases). There are 14 residues in the CDR3. V lost 3 bases, J lost 4 bases, and 13 bases lay in between. Germline V lookup: CDR1 SNHLY, CDR2 FYNNEI. The CDR3 region has the DNA TGTGCCAGCAGTGAGGGGCGGGGCGCATACGAGCAGTACTTC. Protein product: CASSEGRGAYEQYF.

This chain connects TRBV4-2 to TRBJ2-3; D tentatively fits TRBD1 or TRBD2 (6 bases each). Looked up from germline, CDR1 is LGHNA and CDR2 is YNFKEQ. V was pared by 0 bases and J by 4 bases, with 14 bases between. The CDR3 contains 16 residues. The chain's CDR3 is CASSQDREGGPDTQYF. CDR3 DNA: TGTGCCAGCAGCCAAGATCGAGAGGGGGGTCCAGATACGCAGTATTTT.

The V call is TRBV4-3, the J call TRBJ1-2; possibly TRBD1 for D (5 bases). The CDR3 is made up of 16 amino acids. Trimming took off 0 bases at V and 3 bases at J, with 14 bases between the two ends. Germline-derived CDR1 and CDR2 are LGHNA and YSLEER. CDR3 sequence reads: CASSQDRGGGDYGYTF. The CDR3 DNA is TGCGCCAGCAGCCAAGATCGGGGAGGAGGGGACTATGGCTACACCTTC.

The chain links TRBV5-1 to TRBJ1-4; a weak D match, TRBD1 (6 bases). The V gene's germline CDR1 is SGHRS and CDR2 YFSETQ. V lost 0 bases to trimming and J lost 7 bases, with 16 bases between them. The CDR3 is 16 residues long. The CDR3 loop is CASSLVGQGKLEKLFF. Written as DNA, the CDR3 is TGCGCCAGCAGCTTGGTGGGGCAGGGGAAGCTTGAAAAACTGTTTTTT.

This clone was found a few times. The chain couples TRBV2 to TRBJ1-1; D might be TRBD1 (5 bases). The V and J ends lost 0 bases and 3 bases respectively, with 8 bases between them. CDR1 is SNHLY, CDR2 FYNNEI, per germline. This CDR3 has 14 amino acids. Here the CDR3 DNA reads TGTGCCAGCAGTGAAGCAGGGGCTGACACTGAAGCTTTCTTT. Translated, it gives CASSEAGADTEAFF. Filled out from reference TRBV2 and TRBJ1-1, the complete variable domain reads EPEVTQTPSHQVTQMGQEVILRCVPISNHLYFYWYRQILGQKVEFLVSFYNNEISEKSEIFDDQFSVERPDGSNFTLKIRSTKLEDSAMYFCASSEAGADTEAFFGQGTRLTVV.

The chain is built from TRBV5-8 and TRBJ1-2; 12 positions agree with TRBD1. After removal of 2 bases from V and 5 bases from J, the junction contained 7 bases not matched to a gene. This CDR3 has 16 amino acids. The germline V gene encodes CDR1 SGHTS and CDR2 YDEGEE. The CDR3 protein is CASSFTGQGAGYGYTF. The CDR3 coding sequence is TGTGCCAGCAGCTTCACGGGACAGGGGGCAGGATATGGCTACACCTTC.